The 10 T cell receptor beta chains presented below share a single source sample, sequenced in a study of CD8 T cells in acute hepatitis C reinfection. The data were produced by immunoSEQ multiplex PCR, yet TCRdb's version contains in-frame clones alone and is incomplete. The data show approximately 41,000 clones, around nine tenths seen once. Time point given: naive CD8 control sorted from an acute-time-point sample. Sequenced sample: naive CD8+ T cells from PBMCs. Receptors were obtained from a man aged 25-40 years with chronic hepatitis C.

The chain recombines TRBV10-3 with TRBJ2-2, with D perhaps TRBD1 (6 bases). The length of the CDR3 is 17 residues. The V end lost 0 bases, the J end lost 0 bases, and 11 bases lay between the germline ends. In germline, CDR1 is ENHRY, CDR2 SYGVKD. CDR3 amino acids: CAISESDRTANTGELFF. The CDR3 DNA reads TGTGCCATCAGTGAGTCCGACAGGACCGCGAACACCGGGGAGCTGTTTTTT.

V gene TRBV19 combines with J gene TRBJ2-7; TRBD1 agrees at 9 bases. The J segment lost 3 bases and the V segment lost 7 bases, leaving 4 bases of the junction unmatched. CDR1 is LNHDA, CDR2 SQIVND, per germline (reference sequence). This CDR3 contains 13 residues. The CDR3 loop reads CASIGTGSYEQYF. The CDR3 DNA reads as TGTGCCAGTATTGGGACAGGGAGCTACGAGCAGTACTTC.

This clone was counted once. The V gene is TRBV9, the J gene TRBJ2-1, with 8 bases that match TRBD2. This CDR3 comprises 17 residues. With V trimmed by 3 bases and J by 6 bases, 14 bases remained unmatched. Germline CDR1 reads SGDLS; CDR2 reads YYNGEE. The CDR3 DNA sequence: TGTGCCAGCAGCGACCTCCGAGGCGGGGGGAGGAGCAATGAGCAGTTCTTC. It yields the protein CASSDLRGGGRSNEQFF.

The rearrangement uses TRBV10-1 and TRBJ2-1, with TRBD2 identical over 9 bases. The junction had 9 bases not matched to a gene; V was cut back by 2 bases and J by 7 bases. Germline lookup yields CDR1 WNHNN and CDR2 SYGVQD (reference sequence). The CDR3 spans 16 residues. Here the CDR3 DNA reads TGCGCCAGCAGTGAGGAGGGCGGGAGGGCCCCGAATGAGCAGTTCTTC. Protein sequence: CASSEEGGRAPNEQFF.

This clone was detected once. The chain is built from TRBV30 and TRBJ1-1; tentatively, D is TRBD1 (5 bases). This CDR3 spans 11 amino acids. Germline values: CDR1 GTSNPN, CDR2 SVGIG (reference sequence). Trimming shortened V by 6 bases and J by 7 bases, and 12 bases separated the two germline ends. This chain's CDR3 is CACGTAFEAFF. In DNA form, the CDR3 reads TGTGCCTGCGGGACTGCCTTTGAAGCTTTCTTT.

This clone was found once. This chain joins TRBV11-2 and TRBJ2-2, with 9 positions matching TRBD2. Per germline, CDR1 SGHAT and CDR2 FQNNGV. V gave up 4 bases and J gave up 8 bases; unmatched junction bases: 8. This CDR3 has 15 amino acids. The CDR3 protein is CASSSTSGGKGELFF. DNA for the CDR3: TGTGCCAGCAGCTCGACTAGCGGAGGGAAGGGGGAGCTGTTTTTT.

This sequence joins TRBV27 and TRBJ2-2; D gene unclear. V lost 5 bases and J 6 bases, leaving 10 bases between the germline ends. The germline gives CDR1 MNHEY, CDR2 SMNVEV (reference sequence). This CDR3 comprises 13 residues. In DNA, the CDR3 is TGTGCCAGCAGTCTGACATGGCCCGGGGAGCTGTTTTTT. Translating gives CASSLTWPGELFF.

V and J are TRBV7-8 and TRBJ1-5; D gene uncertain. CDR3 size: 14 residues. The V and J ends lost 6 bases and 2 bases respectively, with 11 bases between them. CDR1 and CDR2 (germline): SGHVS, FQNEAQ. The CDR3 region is CASSPGEGNQPQHF. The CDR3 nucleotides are TGTGCCAGCAGTCCGGGTGAGGGCAATCAGCCCCAGCATTTT.

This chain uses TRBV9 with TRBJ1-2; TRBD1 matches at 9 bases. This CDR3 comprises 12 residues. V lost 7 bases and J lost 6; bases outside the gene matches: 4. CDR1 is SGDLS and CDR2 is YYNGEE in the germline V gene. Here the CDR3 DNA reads TGTGCCAGCGCACAGGGGGCGCATGGCTACACCTTC. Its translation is CASAQGAHGYTF.

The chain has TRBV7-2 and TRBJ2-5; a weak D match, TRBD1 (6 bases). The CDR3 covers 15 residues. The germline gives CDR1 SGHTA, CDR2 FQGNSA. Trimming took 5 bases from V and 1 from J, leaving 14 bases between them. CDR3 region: CASSDNGQPQETQYF. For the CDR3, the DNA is TGTGCCAGCAGCGACAATGGACAGCCCCAAGAGACCCAGTACTTC.